This is a list of T cell receptor beta chains from one sample in a study of cytomegalovirus exposure and HLA in healthy donors. Method: immunoSEQ multiplex PCR; TCRdb's copy keeps in-frame clones and lacks some. The sample has about 130,000 clones; 77% are singletons. The sequencing input was PBMCs. The receptors derive from a woman in her thirties or forties in good health and CMV-seropositive. Each CDR3 is given with its conserved first and last residue. Fields, in order: J gene, CDR3 length, V gene, CDR3 protein.

J gene: TRBJ1-2; CDR3 length: 13; V gene: TRBV30; CDR3 protein: CAWRDRLNYGYTF
J gene: TRBJ2-7; CDR3 length: 16; V gene: TRBV27; CDR3 protein: CASSFRTSGSLNEQYF
J gene: TRBJ2-3; CDR3 length: 14; V gene: TRBV9; CDR3 protein: CASSPSGSTDTQYF
J gene: TRBJ2-1; CDR3 length: 16; V gene: TRBV5-1; CDR3 protein: CASSRNSPSSYGEQFF
J gene: TRBJ2-1; CDR3 length: 14; V gene: TRBV11-2; CDR3 protein: CASNGLAAYNEQFF
J gene: TRBJ2-7; CDR3 length: 14; V gene: TRBV30; CDR3 protein: CAWKKTGERYEQYF
J gene: TRBJ1-1; CDR3 length: 13; V gene: TRBV2; CDR3 protein: CASNRQGNTEAFF
J gene: TRBJ2-5; CDR3 length: 14; V gene: TRBV7-9; CDR3 protein: CASSPDTGPRTQYF
J gene: NA; CDR3 length: 15; V gene: TRBV11-1; CDR3 protein: CASSPAGTGGREQYF
J gene: TRBJ2-1; CDR3 length: 15; V gene: TRBV30; CDR3 protein: CAWTGLGRVRNEQFF
J gene: TRBJ1-2; CDR3 length: 13; V gene: TRBV10-3; CDR3 protein: CAISDGTGDGYTF
J gene: TRBJ2-5; CDR3 length: 13; V gene: TRBV28; CDR3 protein: CASSRVRKETQYF
J gene: TRBJ2-6; CDR3 length: 14; V gene: TRBV6-5; CDR3 protein: CASRRGSGANVLTF
J gene: TRBJ1-1; CDR3 length: 13; V gene: TRBV13; CDR3 protein: CASSPGRNTEAFF
J gene: TRBJ2-7; CDR3 length: 14; V gene: TRBV6-1; CDR3 protein: CASRPRDTAYEQYF
J gene: TRBJ2-1; CDR3 length: 14; V gene: TRBV15; CDR3 protein: CATSRTSQNNEQFF
J gene: TRBJ1-1; CDR3 length: 16; V gene: TRBV6-5; CDR3 protein: CASSYTRGSVGTEAFF
J gene: TRBJ1-2; CDR3 length: 14; V gene: TRBV19; CDR3 protein: CASRTGTGNYGYTF
J gene: TRBJ2-5; CDR3 length: 14; V gene: TRBV6-5; CDR3 protein: CASSYSGKRGTQYF
J gene: TRBJ1-5; CDR3 length: 15; V gene: TRBV28; CDR3 protein: CASSPRDRGHQPQHF
J gene: TRBJ1-1; CDR3 length: 13; V gene: TRBV4-1; CDR3 protein: CASSPDRGAEAFF
J gene: TRBJ2-7; CDR3 length: 12; V gene: TRBV2; CDR3 protein: CASTVETYEQYF
J gene: TRBJ2-1; CDR3 length: 16; V gene: TRBV7-2; CDR3 protein: CASSSLGLAGINEQFF